The present TCR beta chain was sequenced within a study of Ad26.COV2.S vaccination and SARS-CoV-2 variants. The CDR3 covers 13 residues. Germline V gives CDR1 MNHEY, CDR2 SMNVEV (reference sequence). V gave up 2 bases and J gave up 6 bases, with 10 bases separating them. Profiled with immunoSEQ multiplex PCR; TCRdb holds only in-frame clones, not every one. Among hundreds of thousands of clones listed, about 90% were seen once. The sequence came from a human donor who had recovered from COVID-19. The gene calls are TRBV27 and TRBJ1-2, with D hard to call. This material consisted of peripheral blood, taken after recovery from COVID-19. CDR3 DNA: TGTGCCAGCAGTTTAAATAGGCAGAATGGCTACACCTTC. Protein product: CASSLNRQNGYTF.